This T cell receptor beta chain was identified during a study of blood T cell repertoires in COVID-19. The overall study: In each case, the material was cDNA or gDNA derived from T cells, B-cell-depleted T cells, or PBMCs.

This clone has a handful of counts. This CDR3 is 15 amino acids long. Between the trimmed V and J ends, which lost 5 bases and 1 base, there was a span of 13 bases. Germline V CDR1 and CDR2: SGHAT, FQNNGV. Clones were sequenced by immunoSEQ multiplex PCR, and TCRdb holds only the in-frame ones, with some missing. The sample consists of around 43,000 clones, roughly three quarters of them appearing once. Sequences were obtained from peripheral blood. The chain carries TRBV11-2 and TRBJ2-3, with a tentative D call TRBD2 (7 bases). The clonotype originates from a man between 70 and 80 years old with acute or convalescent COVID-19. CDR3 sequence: CASSRLAGGTDTQYF. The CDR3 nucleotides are TGTGCCAGCAGCCGACTAGCAGGGGGCACAGATACGCAGTATTTT.